This TCR beta chain was identified in a study of cytomegalovirus exposure and HLA in healthy donors. Germline CDR1 is LGHNA and CDR2 is YNFKEQ. V was clipped by 1 base and J by 3 bases; unmatched bases: 10. This CDR3 has 17 amino acids. This PCR relied on a set of 60 Vbeta primers and 13 Jbeta primers. The assay was immunoSEQ multiplex PCR, and TCRdb's table has in-frame clones only and misses some. This table has 90,000 or so clones, roughly 63% appearing once. The V and J genes are TRBV4-2 and TRBJ2-7, with TRBD1 matching 9 bases. The specimen sequenced was PBMCs. The clonotype comes from a man aged 45-60 years in good health and CMV-seronegative. CDR3 in amino acids: CASSQVTGTGLFYEQYF. The CDR3 DNA reads as TGTGCCAGCAGCCAAGTAACCGGGACAGGGCTATTCTACGAGCAGTACTTC.